One and the same sample provided the 10 T cell receptor beta chains below, sequenced in a study of T cell repertoires in cytomegalovirus infection. TCRdb reprocessed the reads via MiXCR and lists one record per CDR3 protein. The table has roughly 300,000 distinct CDR3 sequences, over 20% seen once. The sequencing sample was made of PBMCs. All receptors derive from a human donor in good health (CMV status not recorded). Some clones in this sample may be carry-over from other donors' samples.

V and J are TRBV6-5 and TRBJ2-2; 13 bases are a match to TRBD2. Trimming cost V 4 bases and J 7 bases; bases outside gene matches: 6. Germline CDR1 is MNHEY and CDR2 is SVGAGI. This CDR3 region has 16 residues. DNA for the CDR3: TGTGCCAGCAGTTCCAACGGACTAGCGGGAGACGGGGAGCTGTTTTTT. Protein sequence: CASSSNGLAGDGELFF.

As to this clonotype: Possible read error: a much larger clone is one base away. The chain couples TRBV7-2 to TRBJ2-7, with 10 bases aligning to TRBD2. Per germline, CDR1 SGHTA and CDR2 FQGNSA. The CDR3 extends over 14 amino acids. The CDR3 reads CASSLAGDFYEQYF. The CDR3 nucleotides read TGTGCCAGCAGCCTAGCGGGAGATTTCTACGAGCAGTACTTC.

In its sample, this clonotype was seen many times. V and J are TRBV7-2 and TRBJ2-1; no reliable D call. The V end lost 2 bases, the J end lost 4 bases, and 12 bases lay between the germline ends. The germline V gene has CDR1 SGHTA and CDR2 FQGNSA. The CDR3 is 15 amino acids. This CDR3 reads CASSLSPSPYNEQFF. The CDR3 region has the DNA TGTGCCAGCAGCTTAAGCCCCAGTCCATACAATGAGCAGTTCTTC.

This clonotype was picked up a small number of times. V usage is TRBV20-1 and J usage is TRBJ1-5; possibly TRBD1 for D (5 bases). Trimming took off 6 bases at V and 3 bases at J, with 9 bases between the two ends. CDR1 and CDR2 from the germline V gene are DFQATT and SNEGSKA (reference sequence). The CDR3 is made up of 12 amino acids. The CDR3, as DNA: TGCAGTGCCGCCAGGGCCAATCAGCCCCAGCATTTT. Its protein is CSAARANQPQHF.

The chain carries TRBV19 and TRBJ2-7; TRBD2 aligns across 8 bases. The CDR3 consists of 13 residues. The germline CDR1 and CDR2 sequences are LNHDA and SQIVND (reference sequence). V shed 5 bases and J 7 bases; nucleotides not matched to a gene: 7. In DNA form, the CDR3 reads TGTGCCAGTAGTCCCCGGCCTAGCGGGGAGCAGTACTTC. It yields the protein CASSPRPSGEQYF. The variable domain in full, completed from reference TRBV19 and TRBJ2-7, reads DGGITQSPKYLFRKEGQNVTLSCEQNLNHDAMYWYRQDPGQGLRLIYYSQIVNDFQKGDIAEGYSVSREKKESFPLTVTSAQKNPTAFYLCASSPRPSGEQYFGPGTRLTVT.

This clonotype came up a few times. This rearrangement joins TRBV7-9 to TRBJ2-1; tentatively, D is TRBD2 (6 bases). The V gene's germline CDR1 is SEHNR and CDR2 FQNEAQ (reference sequence). The CDR3 spans 14 residues. V shed 3 bases and J shed 6 bases, with 12 bases lying between them. CDR3 DNA: TGTGCCAGCAGCTTTACTACTAGCAGCAATGAGCAGTTCTTC. This encodes CASSFTTSSNEQFF.

This clonotype was seen more than once but under ten times. V is TRBV11-2 and J is TRBJ2-7; D not resolved. This CDR3 is built from 15 residues. Germline CDR1 is SGHAT and CDR2 is FQNNGV. With 5 bases removed from V and 2 bases from J, the gap between germline ends came to 16 bases. In DNA, the CDR3 is TGTGCCAGCAGCCTCGACACCTCTGCGGCCTACGAGCAGTACTTC. Encoded protein: CASSLDTSAAYEQYF.

This clonotype was recorded once. The chain is built from TRBV5-1 and TRBJ1-1; weak D call: TRBD1 (6 bases). CDR1 and CDR2 from the germline V gene are SGHRS and YFSETQ. The V end lost 1 base, the J end lost 5 bases, and 12 bases lay between the germline ends. CDR3 length: 14 residues. The CDR3 DNA reads as TGCGCCAGCAGCTTGAGGGGGACTGGGACTGAAGCTTTCTTT. It codes for CASSLRGTGTEAFF.

The chain is built from TRBV30 and TRBJ2-7; 7 positions agree with TRBD1. CDR1 is GTSNPN, CDR2 SVGIG, per germline (reference sequence). With 4 bases clipped from V and 6 bases from J, the junction kept 12 bases outside the gene matches. This CDR3 is built from 14 residues. The CDR3 here is CAWNTGQVSGEQYF. The CDR3, as DNA: TGTGCCTGGAATACCGGACAGGTTTCGGGCGAGCAGTACTTC. Looking up the rest from reference TRBV30 and TRBJ2-7 gives the full variable domain: SQTIHQWPATLVQPVGSPLSLECTVEGTSNPNLYWYRQAAGRGLQLLFYSVGIGQISSEVPQNLSASRPQDRQFILSSKKLLLSDSGFYLCAWNTGQVSGEQYFGPGTRLTVT.

This chain links TRBV14 with TRBJ2-1; possible D gene TRBD2, 6 bases. Germline CDR1 and CDR2: SGHDN and FVKESK. V shed 1 base and J shed 7 bases, with 20 bases lying between them. The CDR3 loop spans 17 amino acids. The CDR3 sequence: CASSQGVWNGRRNEQFF. In DNA, the CDR3 is TGTGCCAGCAGCCAAGGCGTGTGGAACGGGAGAAGGAATGAGCAGTTCTTC.